Below, one T cell receptor (beta chain) is given with its context. Gene names and germline refer to mouse. The CDR3 end lies 1 residue beyond the end of the read and is filled in from the germline J gene. The record originates from a study of tissue T cells after allogeneic stem cell transplantation. Generated by immunoSEQ multiplex PCR, the TCRdb table keeps only in-frame clones and is missing some. In the table there are some 2,700 clones, around 48% of which are singletons. This sample's time point: mouse harvest day 7 after allogeneic transplant. The graft held 10^6 splenic CD5+ T cells and 10^7 T-cell-depleted bone marrow cells. V was cut by 4 bases and J by 4 bases, with 8 bases left in between. CDR3 length equals 12 residues. Germline lookup yields CDR1 NSQYPW and CDR2 LRSPGD (reference sequence).

The chain is built from TRBV1 and TRBJ2-7, with D possibly being TRBD1 (6 bases). The sample comprised spleen. This TCR was recovered from a female BALB/c mouse given C57BL/6 T cells with graft-versus-host disease after an allogeneic hematopoietic cell transplant. Incomplete CDR3 DNA: TGCACCTGCAGTGGGGGACAATATGAACAGTAC. It translates to CTCSGGQYEQY. The CDR3 in its entirety is CTCSGGQYEQYF.